This T cell receptor beta chain was recovered during a study of control samples from healthy donors and cancer patients. V dropped 3 bases and J dropped 0 bases, with 14 bases sitting between them. Germline CDR1 and CDR2: MGHRA and YSYEKL. CDR3 size: 16 residues. Assay: immunoSEQ multiplex PCR; the TCRdb copy retains only in-frame clones and omits some. The sample includes 90,000 to 150,000 clones, 80% to 95% of them seen just once. The chain recombines TRBV4-1 with TRBJ1-1; D call uncertain. Sequenced material: blood. The TCR comes from a woman between 18 and 29 years old in good health. CDR3 nucleotides: TGCGCCAGCAGCCAGCCCTTAGAAGGGTTGAACACTGAAGCTTTCTTT. Residues: CASSQPLEGLNTEAFF.